A single sample gave rise to the 26 T cell receptor beta chains below, sequenced in a study of cytomegalovirus exposure and HLA in healthy donors. PCR involved 60 Vbeta and 13 Jbeta primers. The table came from immunoSEQ multiplex PCR; TCRdb's copy has only in-frame clones and leaves some out. The sample's table shows approximately 110,000 clones. Sequencing was carried out using PBMCs. These receptors originate from a man between 18 and 29 years old in good health and CMV-seronegative.

The chain is built from TRBV27 and TRBJ2-5; D perhaps matches TRBD2 (6 bases). V lost 6 bases and J lost 7, with 18 bases in between. Germline V gives CDR1 MNHEY, CDR2 SMNVEV (reference sequence). CDR3 size: 14 residues. This chain's CDR3 is CASRSSGPLGTQYF. Here the CDR3 DNA reads TGTGCCAGCAGGAGTAGCGGCCCTTTGGGGACCCAGTACTTC.

The gene calls are TRBV9 and TRBJ2-5; D remains ambiguous. V was cut by 4 bases and J by 7 bases, with 11 bases left in between. Germline CDR1 reads SGDLS; CDR2 reads YYNGEE. The CDR3 covers 12 residues. The CDR3 sequence: CASSPNLWTQYF. In DNA, the CDR3 is TGTGCCAGCAGCCCTAACCTGTGGACCCAGTACTTC.

This chain connects TRBV9 to TRBJ1-3; D gene ambiguous. This CDR3 spans 15 amino acids. V lost 4 bases, J lost 0 bases, and 11 bases lay in between. Germline values: CDR1 SGDLS, CDR2 YYNGEE. DNA for the CDR3: TGTGCCAGCAGCCCCCGATGGAGCTCTGGAAACACCATATATTTT. This translates into CASSPRWSSGNTIYF.

This rearrangement joins TRBV5-1 to TRBJ2-2, with D possibly being TRBD1 (6 bases). Trimming stripped 4 bases from V and 7 bases from J, with 14 bases between. CDR1 and CDR2 (germline): SGHRS, YFSETQ. The CDR3 runs 14 residues. The CDR3 bases are TGCGCCAGCAGCCTGGGACAATTAGGCGGGGAGCTGTTTTTT. Translating gives CASSLGQLGGELFF. The variable domain in full, with the rest retrieved from reference TRBV5-1 and TRBJ2-2, is KAGVTQTPRYLIKTRGQQVTLSCSPISGHRSVSWYQQTPGQGLQFLFEYFSETQRNKGNFPGRFSGRQFSNSRSEMNVSTLELGDSALYLCASSLGQLGGELFFGEGSRLTVL.

The genes are TRBV28 and TRBJ2-1; 12 bases line up with TRBD2. The J segment lost 4 bases and the V segment lost 6 bases, leaving 19 bases of the junction unmatched. Germline V CDR1 and CDR2: MDHEN, SYDVKM. CDR3 length equals 20 residues. The CDR3 DNA sequence: TGTGCCAGCAGAACGATGAAGGTGCTAGCGGGAGGGCCTCAATACAATGAGCAGTTCTTC. Its protein is CASRTMKVLAGGPQYNEQFF.

This chain connects TRBV19 to TRBJ2-7, with D possibly being TRBD1 (6 bases). CDR1 is LNHDA and CDR2 is SQIVND in the germline V gene (reference sequence). V lost 9 bases to trimming and J lost 3 bases, with 15 bases between them. The CDR3 has 13 residues. The CDR3: CASSPGTIYEQYF. The CDR3 DNA follows: TGTGCCAGCAGCCCCGGGACAATCTACGAGCAGTACTTC.

The J gene is TRBJ2-7, the V gene TRBV5-1; D is possibly TRBD2 (5 bases). Trimming shortened V by 1 base and J by 2 bases, and 13 bases separated the two germline ends. This CDR3 region has 15 residues. Germline V gene data show CDR1 as SGHRS and CDR2 as YFSETQ. Written as DNA, the CDR3 is TGCGCCAGCAGCTTGTCCCCCGTGGGAGCCTACGAGCAGTACTTC. Its protein product is CASSLSPVGAYEQYF. Variable domain in full (rest from reference TRBV5-1 and TRBJ2-7): KAGVTQTPRYLIKTRGQQVTLSCSPISGHRSVSWYQQTPGQGLQFLFEYFSETQRNKGNFPGRFSGRQFSNSRSEMNVSTLELGDSALYLCASSLSPVGAYEQYFGPGTRLTVT.

The J gene is TRBJ2-1, the V gene TRBV18, with D maybe TRBD2 (6 bases). The germline gives CDR1 KGHSH, CDR2 LQKENI. The CDR3 covers 15 residues. The V and J ends lost 0 bases and 5 bases respectively, with 11 bases between them. The CDR3 DNA sequence: TGTGCCAGCTCACCACCGGGCGGGACCCACAATGAGCAGTTCTTC. Protein product: CASSPPGGTHNEQFF.

This chain links TRBV7-9 with TRBJ1-2; D remains ambiguous. V was trimmed by 1 base and J by 6 bases, leaving 12 bases between them. Germline loops: CDR1 SEHNR, CDR2 FQNEAQ (reference sequence). There are 14 residues in the CDR3. CDR3 nucleotides: TGTGCCAGCAGCTTAGAAGCGGTGGCTAATGGCTACACCTTC. Translation: CASSLEAVANGYTF.

The V and J genes are TRBV4-1 and TRBJ2-1, with 7 bases that match TRBD2. The CDR3 has 18 amino acids. The V gene's germline CDR1 is MGHRA and CDR2 YSYEKL. With V trimmed by 0 bases and J by 6 bases, 14 bases remained unmatched. The CDR3 coding sequence is TGCGCCAGCAGCCAAGACAAGTGGGACTATAACCGACTCAATGAGCAGTTCTTC. It translates to CASSQDKWDYNRLNEQFF.

The CDR3 DNA is TGTGCCAGCAGCTCCATTAGACGGACAGGGGTACGTGGGGCCAACGTCCTGACTTTC. Translating gives CASSSIRRTGVRGANVLTF. This chain connects TRBV7-9 to TRBJ2-6; 9 bases map to TRBD1. V shed 4 bases, J shed 3 bases, and the junction held 13 bases outside the gene matches. The CDR3 totals 19 residues. Germline V gene lookup returns CDR1 SEHNR and CDR2 FQNEAQ (reference sequence).

The genes are TRBV7-2 and TRBJ1-5; 8 bases are shared with TRBD1. The CDR3 loop spans 15 amino acids. In germline, CDR1 is SGHTA, CDR2 FQGNSA. The V segment lost 2 bases and the J segment 4 bases; nucleotides outside the gene matches: 4. The DNA for the CDR3 is TGTGCCAGCAGCTTACAGGGGGCCCCTAATCAGCCCCAGCATTTT. It codes for CASSLQGAPNQPQHF.

This sequence joins TRBV2 and TRBJ2-6; TRBD1 matches 7 bases. V was clipped by 6 bases and J by 4 bases; unmatched bases: 21. Germline values: CDR1 SNHLY, CDR2 FYNNEI. The CDR3 contains 20 residues. CDR3 in DNA: TGTGCCAGCAGAGAGCGACAGGGTAATCCCCCTTTCACCGGGGCCAACGTCCTGACTTTC. Translating it yields CASRERQGNPPFTGANVLTF.

This chain joins TRBV7-9 and TRBJ1-3; 10 bases fit TRBD1. This CDR3 comprises 16 residues. Germline CDR1 is SEHNR and CDR2 is FQNEAQ (reference sequence). V lost 5 bases to trimming and J lost 3 bases; unmatched junction nucleotides: 7. CDR3 bases: TGTGCCAGCAGCCTGCCGGGACAGGGGCTTGGAAACACCATATATTTT. Translating gives CASSLPGQGLGNTIYF.

The V and J genes are TRBV4-1 and TRBJ1-2; 11 bases fit TRBD1. The CDR3 sequence is 15 residues long. V gave up 2 bases and J gave up 5 bases; unmatched junction bases: 4. The germline CDR1 and CDR2 sequences are MGHRA and YSYEKL. The CDR3 here is CASSQPGQGGYGYTF. Written as DNA, the CDR3 is TGCGCCAGCAGCCAACCGGGACAGGGGGGATATGGCTACACCTTC.

The rearrangement joins TRBV6-6 to TRBJ2-1; D call uncertain. Germline values: CDR1 MNHNY, CDR2 SVGAGI (reference sequence). V shed 2 bases and J shed 6 bases, with 5 bases lying between them. This CDR3 contains 12 residues. The CDR3 region is CASSYLSNEQFF. The CDR3 DNA reads as TGTGCCAGCAGTTACCTCAGCAATGAGCAGTTCTTC.

The chain has TRBV19 and TRBJ1-5; 8 bases agree with TRBD1. Germline CDR1 reads LNHDA; CDR2 reads SQIVND (reference sequence). There are 14 residues in the CDR3. Losses at the gene ends were 7 bases for V and 6 bases for J; bases not matched to a gene: 8. CDR3 nucleotide sequence: TGTGCCAGTAAAAAAGTACAGGGGGGTCAGCCCCAGCATTTT. Its translation: CASKKVQGGQPQHF.

The chain carries TRBV29-1 and TRBJ2-1; 7 positions match TRBD1. Looked up from germline, CDR1 is SQVTM and CDR2 is ANQGSEA. This CDR3 spans 15 amino acids. V shed 0 bases and J 9 bases; nucleotides not matched to a gene: 11. The CDR3 bases are TGCAGCGTTGAAGAGGGACAGAGGGAGTTAGGTGAGCAGTTCTTC. Its protein is CSVEEGQRELGEQFF.

The chain recombines TRBV7-9 with TRBJ1-5; 7 bases map to TRBD1. CDR3 length equals 17 residues. CDR1 SEHNR and CDR2 FQNEAQ come from the germline V gene (reference sequence). With 1 base clipped from V and 0 bases from J, the junction kept 6 bases outside the gene matches. For the CDR3, the DNA is TGTGCCAGCAGCTTAGGCGGCAGGGGGTATAGCAATCAGCCCCAGCATTTT. It is translated as CASSLGGRGYSNQPQHF.

Written as DNA, the CDR3 is TGTGCCAGCAGTTCGCCCTTTGGGGCCTATCAATATTTT. Translation: CASSSPFGAYQYF. The chain uses TRBV6-5 and TRBJ1-3; a possible D gene is TRBD1 (5 bases). The CDR3 length is 13 residues. The V gene's germline CDR1 is MNHEY and CDR2 SVGAGI. Trimming cost V 4 bases and J 15 bases, with 19 bases left between them.

V usage is TRBV5-6 and J usage is TRBJ1-5; no definite D call. Germline-derived CDR1 and CDR2 are SGHDT and YYEEEE. Deletions cut 0 bases from V and 4 bases from J, with 14 bases between. CDR3 length equals 16 residues. The CDR3 DNA reads as TGTGCCAGCAGCTTGGAAGCGGGCGCGGGAAATCAGCCCCAGCATTTT. Translating it yields CASSLEAGAGNQPQHF. Drawing the rest from reference TRBV5-6 and TRBJ1-5, the complete variable domain is DAGVTQSPTHLIKTRGQQVTLRCSPKSGHDTVSWYQQALGQGPQFIFQYYEEEERQRGNFPDRFSGHQFPNYSSELNVNALLLGDSALYLCASSLEAGAGNQPQHFGDGTRLSIL.

The genes are TRBV5-1 and TRBJ2-5; D perhaps matches TRBD1 (5 bases). The germline V gene has CDR1 SGHRS and CDR2 YFSETQ. The CDR3 sequence is 15 residues long. V shed 3 bases and J shed 2 bases, with 14 bases lying between them. CDR3 coding DNA: TGCGCCAGCAGCTCCCTAACAGGCTTACAAGAGACCCAGTACTTC. It codes for CASSSLTGLQETQYF.

The chain couples TRBV5-1 to TRBJ1-1; tentative D call: TRBD1 (6 bases). Germline CDR1 reads SGHRS; CDR2 reads YFSETQ. This CDR3 has 13 amino acids. The ends were cut back, 4 bases at V and 1 base at J, with 8 bases in the middle. The chain's CDR3 is CASSQGQNTEAFF. The CDR3 DNA follows: TGCGCCAGCAGCCAGGGACAGAACACTGAAGCTTTCTTT.

The genes are TRBV7-8 and TRBJ1-1, with 8 bases matching TRBD1. The V and J ends lost 4 bases and 7 bases, in that order; junction bases with no gene match: 5. CDR3 length: 13 amino acids. Germline CDR1 and CDR2: SGHVS and FQNEAQ. The CDR3 region is CASSSRTGLEAFF. CDR3 in DNA: TGTGCCAGCAGCTCCAGGACAGGGCTTGAAGCTTTCTTT.

The chain employs TRBV2 and TRBJ1-5; D might be TRBD1 (6 bases). Germline assignment: CDR1 SNHLY and CDR2 FYNNEI. V was pared by 3 bases and J by 4 bases, with 7 bases between. The CDR3 covers 13 residues. As DNA, the CDR3 is TGTGCCAGCAGTGAGGGGACAAATCAGCCCCAGCATTTT. It codes for CASSEGTNQPQHF.

CDR3 sequence (DNA): TGTGCCTGGAGTCTTAGTAACGAGCAGTACTTC. This encodes CAWSLSNEQYF. The J gene is TRBJ2-7, the V gene TRBV30; D unclear. The germline gives CDR1 GTSNPN, CDR2 SVGIG (reference sequence). V was trimmed by 2 bases and J by 5 bases, leaving 7 bases between them. The CDR3 totals 11 residues.